This T cell receptor beta chain was identified in a study of blood T cells in healthy people across ages. Study findings and constraints: A roughly linear age-dependent decrease characterized TCR beta diversity per million T cells. Long-lived donors carried more naive CD4+ cells and greater diversity than aged donors.

Remarks on this clonotype: Its specificity is unknown.

Germline CDR1 reads MNHEY; CDR2 reads SVGAGI. V was clipped by 10 bases and J by 4 bases, with 16 bases between them. CDR3 length equals 13 residues. Sample-barcoded 5' priming and a J-beta primer mix drove a second PCR of about 6 to 11 cycles. A single record per CDR3 protein comes from TCRdb applying MiXCR to the 5' RACE reads. The table lists some 700,000 distinct CDR3 sequences, about 42% of them singletons. J is TRBJ1-2 and V is TRBV6-5, with D unresolved. Material for sequencing was blood. The TCR originated in a woman aged 60-70 years in good health. In nucleotides, the CDR3 is TGTGCCATAAGGACCCTGACTCCCTATGGCTACACCTTC. It specifies CAIRTLTPYGYTF.